This T cell receptor (beta chain) was captured in a study of identical twins' blood T cells. Six healthy women, forming three identical twin pairs, donated samples. Study-level results: Twins shared more top CDR3 clonotypes than unrelated donors did. Shared CDR3 clonotype counts tracked mainly the product of cloneset sizes.

Germline CDR1 is LGHNA and CDR2 is YSLEER. The V segment lost 5 bases and the J segment 6 bases; nucleotides outside the gene matches: 6. The CDR3 is made up of 15 amino acids. TCRdb called the 5' RACE reads again in MiXCR, with one record for every CDR3 protein. The data show a few hundred thousand distinct CDR3 sequences, 28% seen once. This clonotype was seen a few times. The antigen remains undetermined. The TCR was taken from a woman between 18 and 55 years old in good health. V usage is TRBV4-3 and J usage is TRBJ1-5, with TRBD1 identical over 11 bases. Material for sequencing was PBMCs. The CDR3 bases are TGCGCCAGCAGCTGGGACAGGGGGTTGGGTCAGCCCCAGCATTTT. Translating it yields CASSWDRGLGQPQHF.